This T cell receptor beta chain was found in a study of T cells after posttransplantation cyclophosphamide. The CDR3 covers 16 residues. V was clipped by 2 bases and J by 5 bases, with 16 bases between them. Germline CDR1 is SGHVS and CDR2 is FQNEAQ. Study outcomes and limitations: Later blood repertoires were often dominated by clones from the donor CD8+ memory compartment. After PTCy, TRB diversity resembled that of CNI/methotrexate controls.

A remark on this clone: Its target is unknown.

Measured with immunoSEQ multiplex PCR; TCRdb has only the in-frame clones, and not every one. Recorded here are tens of thousands of clones, none singletons. The related graft donor's blood sample was taken on the day of bone marrow donation. The receptor comes from a woman aged 50 to 65 in good health and a related stem cell transplant donor. Sequences were obtained from PBMCs. The V and J genes are TRBV7-8 and TRBJ2-1, with a possible D match to TRBD1 (5 bases). CDR3 nucleotide sequence: TGTGCCAGCAGCTTACGACGTCTTACCAGGGACAATGAGCAGTTCTTC. Protein sequence: CASSLRRLTRDNEQFF.